This T cell receptor beta chain was retrieved from a study of T cells in Graves' hyperthyroidism and ophthalmopathy. To note about this clonotype: Its antigen is unknown.

Overall study findings and caveats: The model anticipated ophthalmopathy a median around six months pre-onset. Appearing also in blood were most of the thyroid clonotypes expanded above 0.001.

Amplified TCR beta CDR3 regions derived from RNA transcripts. A set of HTBI primers served as the primers for a first-round RT-PCR of the TCR CDR3. One entry per CDR3 protein results from TCRdb running MiXCR on the multiplex PCR reads. The profile shows approximately 640,000 distinct CDR3 sequences, 40% to 55% of them singletons. The V and J ends lost 5 bases and 5 bases, in that order; junction bases with no gene match: 6. This CDR3 is built from 14 residues. Germline CDR1 SEHNR, CDR2 FQNEAQ (reference sequence). Patients showing uncontrolled infection, other autoimmune disease, pregnancy or lactation were ineligible. Every diagnosis used clinical symptoms, serum thyroxine and TRAb, thyroid ultrasound and orbital computed tomography.

This clonotype originated in an adult man with Graves' disease, either hyperthyroidism or ophthalmopathy (not recorded which). This chain uses TRBV7-9 with TRBJ1-1; 9 bases agree with TRBD1. Sequenced: peripheral blood or thyroid tissue (not recorded which). As DNA, the CDR3 is TGTGCCAGCAGCGCCCCGGGACAGGGAACTGAAGCTTTCTTT. It specifies CASSAPGQGTEAFF.